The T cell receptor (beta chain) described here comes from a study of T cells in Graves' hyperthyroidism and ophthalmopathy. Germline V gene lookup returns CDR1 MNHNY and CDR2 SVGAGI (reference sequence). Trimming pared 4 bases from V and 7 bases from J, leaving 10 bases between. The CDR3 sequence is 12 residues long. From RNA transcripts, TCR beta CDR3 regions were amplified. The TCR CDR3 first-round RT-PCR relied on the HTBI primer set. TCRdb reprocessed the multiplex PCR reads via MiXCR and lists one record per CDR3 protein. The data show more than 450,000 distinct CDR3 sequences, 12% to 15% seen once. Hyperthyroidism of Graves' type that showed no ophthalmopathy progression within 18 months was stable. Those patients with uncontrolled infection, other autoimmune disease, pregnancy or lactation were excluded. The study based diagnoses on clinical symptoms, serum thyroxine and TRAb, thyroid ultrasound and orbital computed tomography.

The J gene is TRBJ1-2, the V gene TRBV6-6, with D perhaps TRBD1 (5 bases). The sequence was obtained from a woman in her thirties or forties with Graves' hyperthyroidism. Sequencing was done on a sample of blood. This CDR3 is CASSFKGFGYTF. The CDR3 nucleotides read TGTGCCAGCAGTTTCAAGGGGTTTGGCTACACCTTC.